The clone carrying this T cell receptor beta chain was counted a single time. These data come from a study of blood T cell repertoires in COVID-19. V lost 3 bases, J lost 0 bases, and 14 bases lay in between. Germline assignment: CDR1 KGHSH and CDR2 LQKENI. This CDR3 is built from 16 residues. Assay: immunoSEQ multiplex PCR; the TCRdb copy retains only in-frame clones and omits some. The sample consists of fewer than 35,000 clones, roughly 85% of them appearing once. The TCR sequence derives from an older man with active COVID-19. The sample was peripheral blood. The gene calls are TRBV18 and TRBJ1-1; D unclear. The CDR3 DNA sequence: TGTGCCAGCTCACCGGACTTGTGGTACATGAACACTGAAGCTTTCTTT. This gives the protein CASSPDLWYMNTEAFF.